This is a list of T cell receptor beta chains from one sample in a study of T cell repertoires in cytomegalovirus infection. TCRdb used MiXCR to reprocess the reads, holding one entry per CDR3 protein. The repertoire has just under 550,000 distinct CDR3 sequences, around 27% of them found once; the top ten carry around 13%. The sample comprised PBMCs. Receptors were obtained from a human donor in good health (CMV status not recorded). Some clones in this sample may be carry-over from other donors' samples. CDR3s include the opening cysteine and the closing phenylalanine or tryptophan. The D gene is left open where the match is weak. A row's size may be missing; if present it is once, few, many or a size class.

D gene	clone size	V gene	J gene	CDR3 protein	CDR3 DNA
NA	many	TRBV7-2	TRBJ2-1	CASSRLVPREQFF	TGTGCCAGCAGCCGACTAGTCCCTCGCGAGCAGTTCTTC
NA	NA	TRBV12-3/TRBV12-4	TRBJ1-2	CASSLGGNYGCTF	TGTGCCAGCAGTTTAGGAGGGAACTATGGCTGCACCTTC
NA	few	TRBV5-4	TRBJ2-2	CASTSQSGFTGELFF	TGTGCCAGCACTTCCCAGTCGGGTTTTACCGGGGAGCTGTTTTTT
TRBD2	many	TRBV7-2	TRBJ2-4	CASSLASIGLAGAKNIQYF	TGTGCCAGCAGCTTAGCCTCTATAGGACTAGCGGGAGCCAAAAACATTCAGTACTTC
TRBD2	few	TRBV27	TRBJ2-1	CASSPRLAGNEQFF	TGTGCCAGCAGTCCCCGGCTAGCGGGAAACGAGCAGTTCTTC
NA	NA	TRBV4-3	TRBJ2-1	CASSQNRELYNEQFF	TGCGCCAGCAGCCAAAACCGGGAGCTCTACAATGAGCAGTTCTTC
NA	NA	TRBV20-1	TRBJ2-1	CSAKRGGNYNEQFF	TGCAGTGCTAAGAGGGGTGGGAACTACAATGAGCAGTTCTTC
TRBD2	NA	TRBV12-3/TRBV12-4	TRBJ2-2	CASTLGGGNTGELFF	TGTGCCAGCACCCTGGGGGGGGGGAACACCGGGGAGCTGTTTTTT
NA	many	TRBV7-2	TRBJ1-2	CASSKRQENYGYTF	TGTGCCAGCAGCAAGCGACAGGAAAACTATGGCTACACCTTC
NA	NA	TRBV12-3/TRBV12-4	TRBJ1-4	CASRYRDTNEKLFF	TGTGCCAGCAGATACAGGGACACTAATGAAAAACTGTTTTTT
TRBD2	few	TRBV12-3/TRBV12-4	TRBJ2-2	CASRLAGAVTGELFF	TGTGCCAGCAGACTAGCGGGAGCGGTCACCGGGGAGCTGTTTTTT
TRBD1	few	TRBV11-2	TRBJ1-2	CASSFGQGADYGYTF	TGTGCCAGCAGCTTTGGGCAGGGGGCCGACTATGGCTACACCTTC
NA	few	TRBV2	TRBJ2-3	CASRTGPNTQYF	TGTGCCAGCAGGACGGGACCAAATACGCAGTATTTT
NA	many	TRBV7-2	TRBJ1-1	CASRRFTEAFF	TGTGCCAGCAGAAGATTCACTGAAGCTTTCTTT
NA	NA	TRBV6-2/TRBV6-3	TRBJ1-1	CASRKQGLMNTEAFF	TGTGCCAGCAGAAAACAGGGCTTAATGAACACTGAAGCTTTCTTT